The 20 T cell receptor beta chains given below trace back to one sample, sequenced in a study of T cell responses to AZD1222 COVID-19 vaccine. The repertoire was sequenced with immunoSEQ multiplex PCR; TCRdb's copy has only in-frame clones and lacks some. The data show 57,000 or so clones, with approximately 80% seen just once and around 15% held by the top ten. The sample in question was peripheral blood, obtained on day 0 of AZD1222 vaccination. These receptors were obtained from an adult in good health.

The rearrangement uses TRBV7-6 and TRBJ2-5; 8 bases align to TRBD1. The length of the CDR3 is 15 residues. The V segment lost 5 bases and the J segment 5 bases; nucleotides outside the gene matches: 10. Germline V gene sequence: CDR1 SGHVS, CDR2 FNYEAQ. CDR3 sequence: CASSQPGGAGETQYF. The CDR3 DNA reads as TGTGCCAGCAGCCAACCAGGGGGCGCGGGTGAGACCCAGTACTTC.

CDR3 DNA sequence: TGCGCCAGCAGCTTTAGGGGAAACAATGAGCAGTTCTTC. It codes for CASSFRGNNEQFF. The V gene is TRBV4-1, the J gene TRBJ2-1; D is perhaps TRBD1 (5 bases). Per germline, CDR1 MGHRA and CDR2 YSYEKL. Trimming removed 5 bases from V and 5 bases from J, with 10 bases in between. The CDR3 contains 13 residues.

The chain has TRBV4-3 and TRBJ2-4, with 11 positions matching TRBD1. Germline V gene lookup returns CDR1 LGHNA and CDR2 YSLEER. The CDR3 is 19 residues long. The CDR3 sequence is CPTSDRDRGGFLAKNIQYF. The CDR3, as DNA: TGCCCCACCAGCGACCGGGACAGGGGGGGTTTTCTAGCCAAAAACATTCAGTACTTC.

This clone has at least ten counts. The chain recombines TRBV4-3 with TRBJ1-1; no reliable D call. The CDR3 is made up of 13 amino acids. Germline-derived CDR1 and CDR2 are LGHNA and YSLEER. Trimming removed 4 bases at V and 1 base at J, with 7 bases between. CDR3: CASSPRGNTEAFF. In DNA form, the CDR3 reads TGCGCCAGCAGCCCCCGAGGGAACACTGAAGCTTTCTTT.

The chain recombines TRBV27 with TRBJ2-7; D is tentatively TRBD1 or TRBD2 (5 bases each). V was pared by 3 bases and J by 2 bases, with 11 bases between. CDR1 is MNHEY and CDR2 is SMNVEV in the germline V gene (reference sequence). The length of the CDR3 is 14 residues. CDR3 loop: CASSFNGAAYEQYF. CDR3 DNA sequence: TGTGCCAGCAGTTTTAACGGGGCAGCCTACGAGCAGTACTTC.

The V and J genes are TRBV2 and TRBJ1-1, with TRBD1 matching 7 bases. V lost 0 bases and J lost 4; bases outside the gene matches: 8. Germline CDR1 and CDR2: SNHLY and FYNNEI. The CDR3 contains 16 residues. The CDR3 here is CASSEAIQGYGTEAFF. Here the CDR3 DNA reads TGTGCCAGCAGTGAAGCGATACAGGGGTATGGCACTGAAGCTTTCTTT.

The chain is built from TRBV7-9 and TRBJ2-3; a possible D gene is TRBD2 (5 bases). V gave up 4 bases and J gave up 0 bases, with 14 bases separating them. Germline V gene sequence: CDR1 SEHNR, CDR2 FQNEAQ (reference sequence). This CDR3 has 16 amino acids. CDR3 in amino acids: CASSSLERLSTDTQYF. DNA for the CDR3: TGTGCCAGCAGCTCTCTAGAGCGGTTGAGCACAGATACGCAGTATTTT.

CDR3 in amino acids: CASSPGTDPYEQYF. The CDR3 DNA is TGTGCCAGCTCTCCGGGGACGGATCCCTACGAGCAGTACTTC. This sequence joins TRBV18 and TRBJ2-7; D could derive from TRBD1 or TRBD2 (5 bases each). Germline CDR1 and CDR2: KGHSH and LQKENI. This CDR3 is built from 14 residues. V lost 6 bases and J lost 2, with 14 bases in between. The variable domain in full, with the rest retrieved from reference TRBV18 and TRBJ2-7, is NAGVMQNPRHLVRRRGQEARLRCSPMKGHSHVYWYRQLPEEGLKFMVYLQKENIIDESGMPKERFSAEFPKEGPSILRIQQVVRGDSAAYFCASSPGTDPYEQYFGPGTRLTVT.

The chain joins TRBV5-1 to TRBJ2-5; D unclear. The CDR3 is 13 amino acids. Between the trimmed V and J ends, which lost 4 bases and 12 bases, there was a span of 19 bases. Germline-derived CDR1 and CDR2 are SGHRS and YFSETQ. In DNA, the CDR3 is TGCGCCAGCAGCGTACCGATGGACCGAGGAAAGTACTTC. It specifies CASSVPMDRGKYF.

This sequence joins TRBV6-6 and TRBJ2-7, with D unclear. Deletions cut 5 bases from V and 0 bases from J, with 8 bases between. CDR3 length: 13 amino acids. Per the germline V gene, CDR1 is MNHNY and CDR2 is SVGAGI (reference sequence). The CDR3 is CASSTQSSYEQYF. The CDR3 coding sequence is TGTGCCAGCAGTACCCAAAGCTCCTACGAGCAGTACTTC.

In nucleotides, the CDR3 is TGTGCCAGCAGCCTGACAGGGGGCCGGGACGAGCAGTACTTC. Its translation: CASSLTGGRDEQYF. The rearrangement uses TRBV6-5 and TRBJ2-7, with TRBD1 identical over 10 bases. This CDR3 is 14 amino acids long. V was clipped by 6 bases and J by 5 bases; unmatched bases: 7. The germline V gene has CDR1 MNHEY and CDR2 SVGAGI.

The chain recombines TRBV9 with TRBJ1-3, with no clear D. The CDR3 spans 15 residues. V shed 0 bases and J shed 3 bases, with 10 bases lying between them. Germline-derived CDR1 and CDR2 are SGDLS and YYNGEE. The CDR3 spells CASSVGVGIGNTIYF. The CDR3 DNA reads TGTGCCAGCAGCGTAGGGGTAGGGATTGGAAACACCATATATTTT.

The J gene is TRBJ1-3, the V gene TRBV7-2; the match to TRBD1 covers 8 bases. Germline V gene lookup returns CDR1 SGHTA and CDR2 FQGNSA. The CDR3 is made up of 16 amino acids. V lost 7 bases to trimming and J lost 4 bases; unmatched junction nucleotides: 12. CDR3 sequence reads: CASTIPTGAGGNTIYF. Written as DNA, the CDR3 is TGTGCCAGCACAATCCCGACAGGGGCAGGAGGAAACACCATATATTTT. The entire variable domain, with the rest obtained from reference TRBV7-2 and TRBJ1-3, is as follows: GAGVSQSPSNKVTEKGKDVELRCDPISGHTALYWYRQSLGQGLEFLIYFQGNSAPDKSGLPSDRFSAERTGGSVSTLTIQRTQQEDSAVYLCASTIPTGAGGNTIYFGEGSWLTVV.

The table lists this clone with a count of one. J is TRBJ2-5 and V is TRBV14; 8 bases are shared with TRBD1. Germline lookup yields CDR1 SGHDN and CDR2 FVKESK. The J segment lost 4 bases and the V segment lost 5 bases, leaving 9 bases of the junction unmatched. The CDR3 loop spans 15 amino acids. The CDR3 bases are TGTGCCAGCAGCACCTTAACAGGGGGAATAGAGACCCAGTACTTC. Amino acids: CASSTLTGGIETQYF.

DNA for the CDR3: TGTGCCAGTAGTATCGATTTAGAAGGCATGAACACTGAAGCTTTCTTT. Its translation: CASSIDLEGMNTEAFF. V usage is TRBV19 and J usage is TRBJ1-1; D remains unclear. V dropped 3 bases and J dropped 0 bases, with 14 bases sitting between them. Per the germline V gene, CDR1 is LNHDA and CDR2 is SQIVND (reference sequence). This CDR3 is 16 amino acids long.

The J gene is TRBJ2-2, the V gene TRBV2; 9 bases are a match to TRBD2. CDR1 and CDR2 (germline): SNHLY, FYNNEI. CDR3 size: 15 residues. After removal of 3 bases from V and 5 bases from J, the junction contained 4 bases not matched to a gene. The CDR3 region is CASSEGTSWTGELFF. Written as DNA, the CDR3 is TGTGCCAGCAGTGAGGGGACTAGCTGGACCGGGGAGCTGTTTTTT.

This sequence joins TRBV5-8 and TRBJ2-6; D is ambiguous. In germline, CDR1 is SGHTS, CDR2 YDEGEE. V lost 7 bases and J 0 bases, leaving 5 bases between the germline ends. The CDR3 is 13 amino acids. Here the CDR3 reads CASLRSGANVLTF. In DNA, the CDR3 is TGTGCCAGCTTACGCTCTGGGGCCAACGTCCTGACTTTC.

The chain is built from TRBV7-9 and TRBJ2-3, with 11 bases matching TRBD2. There are 15 residues in the CDR3. The germline V gene encodes CDR1 SEHNR and CDR2 FQNEAQ (reference sequence). V trimming: 0 bases; J trimming: 4 bases; junction bases outside the gene matches: 0. The CDR3 DNA is TGTGCCAGCAGCTTAGCTAGCGGGGGGGCAGATACGCAGTATTTT. This codes for CASSLASGGADTQYF.

The gene calls are TRBV21-1 and TRBJ2-3; the listed D gene, TRBD1, was not tested against the DNA. TRBV21-1 is assigned pseudogene status. CDR3 size: 18 residues. CDR3 DNA: TGTGCCAGCAGCAAAAGACTCAATTCCGGGACAGGGGGAGATACGCAGTATTTT. It specifies CASSKRLNSGTGGDTQYF.

The CDR3 is CASSVGSSNQPQHF. As DNA, the CDR3 is TGTGCCAGCAGCGTAGGAAGTAGCAATCAGCCCCAGCATTTT. V gene TRBV9 combines with J gene TRBJ1-5; no firm D call. Between the trimmed V and J ends, which lost 0 bases and 0 bases, there was a span of 4 bases. CDR1 is SGDLS, CDR2 YYNGEE, per germline. The CDR3 is 14 amino acids.